This section outlines one T cell receptor beta chain sequence together with its context. Germline V CDR1 and CDR2: SEHNR, FQNEAQ (reference sequence). The CDR3 is made up of 15 amino acids. The ends were cut back, 1 base at V and 6 bases at J, with 13 bases in the middle. Original handling: By means of reference gene primer amplification, nucleated cell counts were estimated. Clones were read by immunoSEQ multiplex PCR, and TCRdb kept only the in-frame ones, dropping some. The DNA gave D and trimming, while V, J and clone size come from that table. Among 150,000 to 200,000 clones listed, about 87% were seen once. The data were taken from a study of blood T cell repertoires in COVID-19. Study-level information: Sites in the United States, Italy and Spain provided acute and convalescent COVID-19 samples. PBMCs, B-cell-depleted T cells, or T cells were the source of the cDNA or gDNA that made up the material.

This receptor was identified in a woman in her forties or fifties with acute or convalescent COVID-19. This rearrangement joins TRBV7-9 to TRBJ2-1; tentative D call: TRBD2 (5 bases). The material sequenced was peripheral blood. The CDR3, as DNA: TGTGCCAGCAGCTTAGGAGGGAGCCCTGGCAATGAGCAGTTCTTC. The encoded protein is CASSLGGSPGNEQFF.